These 11 T cell receptor beta chains were sequenced from one sample in a study of T cell changes during pregnancy in multiple sclerosis. Assay: immunoSEQ multiplex PCR; the TCRdb copy retains only in-frame clones and omits some. The sample consists of tens of thousands of clones, 92% of them appearing once. Sequencing was performed on CD4+ T cells from peripheral blood mononuclear cells, taken in the third trimester of pregnancy. Receptor source: a female donor with multiple sclerosis, enrolled in a pregnancy study.

The chain recombines TRBV7-9 with TRBJ1-1; D is unresolved. Germline V lookup: CDR1 SEHNR, CDR2 FQNEAQ (reference sequence). The CDR3 totals 15 residues. Trimming removed 2 bases at V and 4 bases at J, with 14 bases between. CDR3 residues: CASSLFIQVLTEAFF. The CDR3 nucleotides are TGTGCCAGCAGCTTATTTATCCAGGTTCTCACTGAAGCTTTCTTT.

Here the CDR3 DNA reads TGTGCCAGCAGCGCAAGACGGACAGGCCCGAACGACATATATTTT. Its translation: CASSARRTGPNDIYF. The chain couples TRBV9 to TRBJ1-3; 7 nucleotides align to TRBD1. CDR1 is SGDLS, CDR2 YYNGEE, per germline. This CDR3 has 15 amino acids. The V segment lost 3 bases and the J segment 12 bases; nucleotides outside the gene matches: 15.

This chain joins TRBV4-1 and TRBJ1-5; possibly TRBD1 for D (6 bases). The germline CDR1 and CDR2 sequences are MGHRA and YSYEKL. Trimming took off 4 bases at V and 2 bases at J, with 9 bases between the two ends. The CDR3 is 14 amino acids. The CDR3 protein is CASSPRQGNQPQHF. CDR3 DNA: TGCGCCAGCAGCCCCAGACAGGGCAATCAGCCCCAGCATTTT.

The chain has TRBV7-8 and TRBJ2-7; D gene unclear. The germline V and J ends were trimmed by 1 base and 0 bases, with 4 bases remaining between them. Germline CDR1 reads SGHVS; CDR2 reads FQNEAQ. This CDR3 has 13 amino acids. CDR3 nucleotide sequence: TGTGCCAGCAGCTTAGGCTACTCCTACGAGCAGTACTTC. Protein: CASSLGYSYEQYF.

The chain couples TRBV19 to TRBJ2-1, with TRBD2 matching 7 bases. The germline CDR1 and CDR2 sequences are LNHDA and SQIVND (reference sequence). This CDR3 is built from 15 residues. The V gene end was trimmed by 3 bases and the J gene end by 4 bases; junction bases not matched to a gene: 6. The CDR3 sequence is CASSIRASGYNEQFF. The CDR3 DNA reads as TGTGCCAGTAGTATCAGAGCTAGCGGATACAATGAGCAGTTCTTC.

The gene calls are TRBV19 and TRBJ2-6, with TRBD1 identical over 9 bases. This CDR3 region has 17 residues. Germline trimming cut 7 bases from V and 4 bases from J; bases unmatched to any gene: 11. Germline lookup yields CDR1 LNHDA and CDR2 SQIVND (reference sequence). The CDR3 bases are TGTGCCAGTAAAACGAGGGACAGGGTATCCGGGGCCAACGTCCTGACTTTC. Its protein is CASKTRDRVSGANVLTF.

On this clone itself: Other DNA sequences in this specimen translate into the identical CDR3. This sequence joins TRBV28 and TRBJ1-2; possible D gene TRBD1, 5 bases. Germline CDR1 is MDHEN and CDR2 is SYDVKM. The CDR3 is made up of 12 amino acids. V was trimmed by 4 bases and J by 4 bases, leaving 7 bases between them. The CDR3 region has the DNA TGTGCCAGCAGTTCGGGGGGCTATGGCTACACCTTC. Translated, it gives CASSSGGYGYTF.

The chain carries TRBV30 and TRBJ2-3, with 11 positions matching TRBD2. Germline loops: CDR1 GTSNPN, CDR2 SVGIG (reference sequence). The CDR3 is 15 residues long. Trimming took 1 base from V and 7 from J; bases not matched to a gene: 7. The CDR3 sequence: CAWSAFTSGSNTQYF. Written as DNA, the CDR3 is TGTGCCTGGAGTGCATTCACTAGCGGGAGTAATACGCAGTATTTT.

V and J are TRBV4-2 and TRBJ2-7; a possible D gene is TRBD2 (5 bases). V was clipped by 4 bases and J by 5 bases, with 12 bases between them. Germline V lookup: CDR1 LGHNA, CDR2 YNFKEQ. The CDR3 totals 13 residues. The CDR3, as DNA: TGTGCCAGCAGCCTCCTCTCGGGGAACGAGCAGTACTTC. Protein product: CASSLLSGNEQYF.

This clone occurred once. The gene calls are TRBV28 and TRBJ1-4; 11 bases agree with TRBD1. Germline trimming cut 3 bases from V and 8 bases from J; bases unmatched to any gene: 26. The CDR3 is 22 amino acids. In germline, CDR1 is MDHEN, CDR2 SYDVKM. The CDR3 DNA is TGTGCCAGCAGTTTGTCCGCGACCTACCGGGACAGGGGGTTATTGGGACTCGAAAAACTGTTTTTT. Its translation: CASSLSATYRDRGLLGLEKLFF. Combining the CDR3 with reference TRBV28 and TRBJ1-4 gives the whole variable domain DVKVTQSSRYLVKRTGEKVFLECVQDMDHENMFWYRQDPGLGLRLIYFSYDVKMKEKGDIPEGYSVSREKKERFSLILESASTNQTSMYLCASSLSATYRDRGLLGLEKLFFGSGTQLSVL.

The chain recombines TRBV6-6 with TRBJ2-5, with D possibly matching TRBD2 (6 bases). The V and J ends lost 2 bases and 2 bases respectively, with 15 bases between them. CDR1 and CDR2 (germline): MNHNY, SVGAGI (reference sequence). The CDR3 has 16 residues. DNA of the CDR3: TGTGCCAGCAGTTACGTCCGTGGGACTGGGCAAGAGACCCAGTACTTC. Its protein is CASSYVRGTGQETQYF.